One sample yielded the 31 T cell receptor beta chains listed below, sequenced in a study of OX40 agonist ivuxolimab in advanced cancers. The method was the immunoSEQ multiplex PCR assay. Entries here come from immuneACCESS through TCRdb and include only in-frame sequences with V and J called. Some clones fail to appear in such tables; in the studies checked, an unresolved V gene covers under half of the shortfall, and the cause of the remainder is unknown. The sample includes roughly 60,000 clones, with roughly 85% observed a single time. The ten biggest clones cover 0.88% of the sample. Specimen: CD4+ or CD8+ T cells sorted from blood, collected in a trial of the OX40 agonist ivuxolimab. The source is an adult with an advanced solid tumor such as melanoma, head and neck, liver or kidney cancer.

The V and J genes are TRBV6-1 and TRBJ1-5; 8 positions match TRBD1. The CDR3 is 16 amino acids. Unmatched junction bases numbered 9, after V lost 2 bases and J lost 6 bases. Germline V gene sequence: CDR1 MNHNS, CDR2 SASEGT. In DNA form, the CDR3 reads TGTGCCAGCAGTGAACGACGCCAGGGGGCTGCTCAGCCCCAGCATTTT. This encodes CASSERRQGAAQPQHF.

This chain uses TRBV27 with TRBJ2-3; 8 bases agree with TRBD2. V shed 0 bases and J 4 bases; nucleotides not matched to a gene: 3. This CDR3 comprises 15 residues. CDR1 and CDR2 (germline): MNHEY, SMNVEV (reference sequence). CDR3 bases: TGTGCCAGCAGTTTATCACCGCGGGGGGCAGATACGCAGTATTTT. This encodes CASSLSPRGADTQYF.

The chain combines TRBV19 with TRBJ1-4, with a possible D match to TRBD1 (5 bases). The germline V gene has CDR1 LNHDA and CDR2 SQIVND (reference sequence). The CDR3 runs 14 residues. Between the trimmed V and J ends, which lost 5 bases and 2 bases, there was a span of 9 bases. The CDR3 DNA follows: TGTGCCAGTAGTGAGGGGATCACTAATGAAAAACTGTTTTTT. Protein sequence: CASSEGITNEKLFF.

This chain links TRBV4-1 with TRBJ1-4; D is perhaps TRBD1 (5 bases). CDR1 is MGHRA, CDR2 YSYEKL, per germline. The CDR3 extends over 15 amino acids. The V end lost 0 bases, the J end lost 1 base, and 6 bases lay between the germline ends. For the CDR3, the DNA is TGCGCCAGCAGCCAAGAGGGGGGAACTAATGAAAAACTGTTTTTT. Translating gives CASSQEGGTNEKLFF.

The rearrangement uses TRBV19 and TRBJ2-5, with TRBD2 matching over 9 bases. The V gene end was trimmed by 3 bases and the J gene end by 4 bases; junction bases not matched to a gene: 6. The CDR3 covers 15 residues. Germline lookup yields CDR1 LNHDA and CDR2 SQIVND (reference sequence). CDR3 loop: CASSIGGRGRETQYF. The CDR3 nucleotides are TGTGCCAGTAGTATCGGCGGGAGGGGGAGAGAGACCCAGTACTTC.

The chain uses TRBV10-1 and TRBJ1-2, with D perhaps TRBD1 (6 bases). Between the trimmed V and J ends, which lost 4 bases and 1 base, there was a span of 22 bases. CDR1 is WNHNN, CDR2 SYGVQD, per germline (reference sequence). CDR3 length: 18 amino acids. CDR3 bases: TGCGCCAGCAGTGGCACTACAGGGCACCGAACAAGTAACTATGGCTACACCTTC. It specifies CASSGTTGHRTSNYGYTF.

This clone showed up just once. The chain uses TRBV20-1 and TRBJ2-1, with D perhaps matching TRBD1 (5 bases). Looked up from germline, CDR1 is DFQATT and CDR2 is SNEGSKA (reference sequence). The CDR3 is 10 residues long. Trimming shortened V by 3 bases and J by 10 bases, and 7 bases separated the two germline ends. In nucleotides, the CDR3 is TGCAGTGCTAGGCAGGGCGAGCAGTTCTTC. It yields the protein CSARQGEQFF.

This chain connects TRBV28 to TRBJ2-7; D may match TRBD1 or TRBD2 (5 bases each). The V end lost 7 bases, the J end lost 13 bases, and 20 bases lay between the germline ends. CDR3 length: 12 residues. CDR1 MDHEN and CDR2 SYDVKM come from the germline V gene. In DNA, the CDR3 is TGTGCCAGCATTCCGACCCATGGGACCTTCTACTTC. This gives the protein CASIPTHGTFYF.

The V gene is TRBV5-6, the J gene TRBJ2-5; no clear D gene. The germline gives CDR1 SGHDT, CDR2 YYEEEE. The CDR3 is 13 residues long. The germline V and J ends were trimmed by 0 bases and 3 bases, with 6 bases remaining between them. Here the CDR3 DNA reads TGTGCCAGCAGCTTGGTACCAGAAGAGACCCAGTACTTC. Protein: CASSLVPEETQYF.

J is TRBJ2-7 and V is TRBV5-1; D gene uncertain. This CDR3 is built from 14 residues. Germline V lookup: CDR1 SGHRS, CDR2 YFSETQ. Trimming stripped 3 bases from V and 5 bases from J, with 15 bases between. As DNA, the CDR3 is TGCGCCAGCAGCTCTTCCACGGCCAGTAACGAGCAGTACTTC. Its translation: CASSSSTASNEQYF. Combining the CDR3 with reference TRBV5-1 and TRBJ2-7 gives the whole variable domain KAGVTQTPRYLIKTRGQQVTLSCSPISGHRSVSWYQQTPGQGLQFLFEYFSETQRNKGNFPGRFSGRQFSNSRSEMNVSTLELGDSALYLCASSSSTASNEQYFGPGTRLTVT.

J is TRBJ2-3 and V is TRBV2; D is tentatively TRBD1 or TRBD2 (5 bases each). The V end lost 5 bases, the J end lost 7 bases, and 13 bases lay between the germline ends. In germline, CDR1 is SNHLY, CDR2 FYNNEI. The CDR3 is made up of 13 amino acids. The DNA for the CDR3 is TGTGCCAGCAGTCCGGGACCGGAGAATACGCAGTATTTT. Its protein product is CASSPGPENTQYF.

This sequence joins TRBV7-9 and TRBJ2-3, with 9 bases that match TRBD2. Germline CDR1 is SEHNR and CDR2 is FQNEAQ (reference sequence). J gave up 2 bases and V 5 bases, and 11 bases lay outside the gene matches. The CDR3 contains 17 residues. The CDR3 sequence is CASSPRAGGPITDTQYF. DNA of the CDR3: TGTGCCAGCAGCCCAAGGGCGGGAGGGCCTATCACAGATACGCAGTATTTT.

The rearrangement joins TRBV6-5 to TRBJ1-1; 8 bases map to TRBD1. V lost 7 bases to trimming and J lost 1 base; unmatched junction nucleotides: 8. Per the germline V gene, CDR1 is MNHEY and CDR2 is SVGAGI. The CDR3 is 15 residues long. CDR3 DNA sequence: TGTGCCAGCACCACTCCGACAGGGGCGAACACTGAAGCTTTCTTT. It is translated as CASTTPTGANTEAFF.

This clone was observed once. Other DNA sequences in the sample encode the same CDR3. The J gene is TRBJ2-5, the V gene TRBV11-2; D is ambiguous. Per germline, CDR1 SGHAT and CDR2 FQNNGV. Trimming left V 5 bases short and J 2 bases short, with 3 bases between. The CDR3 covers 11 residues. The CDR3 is CASSPQETQYF. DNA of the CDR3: TGTGCCAGCAGCCCACAAGAGACCCAGTACTTC.

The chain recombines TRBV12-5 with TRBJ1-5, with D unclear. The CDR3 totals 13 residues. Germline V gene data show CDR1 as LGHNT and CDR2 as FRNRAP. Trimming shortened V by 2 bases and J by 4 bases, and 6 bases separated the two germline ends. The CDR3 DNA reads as TGTGCTAGTGGTTTGTCAGCGAATCAGCCCCAGCATTTT. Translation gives CASGLSANQPQHF.

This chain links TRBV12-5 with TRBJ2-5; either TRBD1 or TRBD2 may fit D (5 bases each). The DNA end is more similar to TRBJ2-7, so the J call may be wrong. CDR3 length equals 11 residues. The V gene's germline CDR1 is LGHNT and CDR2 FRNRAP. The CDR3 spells CASGRGAEQYF. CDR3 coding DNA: TGTGCTAGTGGCCGAGGGGCCGAGCAGTACTTC.

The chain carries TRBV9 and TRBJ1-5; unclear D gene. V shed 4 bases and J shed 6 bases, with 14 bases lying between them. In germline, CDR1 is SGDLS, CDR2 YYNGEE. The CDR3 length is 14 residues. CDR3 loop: CASSSGRESQPQHF. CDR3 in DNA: TGTGCCAGCAGCTCTGGGAGGGAAAGTCAGCCCCAGCATTTT.

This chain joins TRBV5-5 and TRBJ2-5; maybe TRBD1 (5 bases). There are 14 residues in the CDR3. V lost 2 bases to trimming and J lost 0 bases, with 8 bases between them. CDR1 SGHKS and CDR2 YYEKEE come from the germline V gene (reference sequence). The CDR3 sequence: CASSFPRDQETQYF. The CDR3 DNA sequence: TGTGCCAGCAGCTTTCCCAGGGACCAAGAGACCCAGTACTTC.

The CDR3 sequence: CASSPGGRETQYF. CDR3 nucleotides: TGCGCCAGCAGCCCTGGAGGGAGGGAGACCCAGTACTTC. The chain carries TRBV5-1 and TRBJ2-5; possible D gene TRBD2, 6 bases. The germline CDR1 and CDR2 sequences are SGHRS and YFSETQ. Deletions cut 4 bases from V and 5 bases from J, with 12 bases between. The CDR3 spans 13 residues.

For the CDR3, the DNA is TGTGCCAGTACAGGGTCCCAAGAGACCCAGTACTTC. Protein product: CASTGSQETQYF. The chain is built from TRBV6-1 and TRBJ2-5, with D maybe TRBD1 (6 bases). This CDR3 has 12 residues. Looked up from germline, CDR1 is MNHNS and CDR2 is SASEGT. V lost 9 bases and J lost 1, with 9 bases in between.

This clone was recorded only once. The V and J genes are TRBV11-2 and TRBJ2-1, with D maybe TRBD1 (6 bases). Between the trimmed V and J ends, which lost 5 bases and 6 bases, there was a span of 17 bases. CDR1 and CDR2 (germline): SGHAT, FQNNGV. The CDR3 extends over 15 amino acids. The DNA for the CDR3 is TGTGCCAGCAGCGACCTTCAGGGGAGTGCCAATGAGCAGTTCTTC. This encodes CASSDLQGSANEQFF.

CDR3 DNA: TGTGCCAGCAGTATTAACAGAGACCCGAACACTGAAGCTTTCTTT. Its translation is CASSINRDPNTEAFF. The V and J genes are TRBV6-1 and TRBJ1-1; D not certain. The V and J ends lost 5 bases and 1 base respectively, with 14 bases between them. There are 15 residues in the CDR3. Germline loops: CDR1 MNHNS, CDR2 SASEGT.

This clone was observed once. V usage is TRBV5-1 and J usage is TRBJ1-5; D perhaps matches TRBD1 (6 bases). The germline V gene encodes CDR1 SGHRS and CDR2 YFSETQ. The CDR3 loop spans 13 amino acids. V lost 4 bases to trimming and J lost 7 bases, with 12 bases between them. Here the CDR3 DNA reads TGCGCCAGCAGCGAAGGGGGTGGGCAGCCCCAGCATTTT. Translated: CASSEGGGQPQHF. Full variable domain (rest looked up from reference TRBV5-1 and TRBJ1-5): KAGVTQTPRYLIKTRGQQVTLSCSPISGHRSVSWYQQTPGQGLQFLFEYFSETQRNKGNFPGRFSGRQFSNSRSEMNVSTLELGDSALYLCASSEGGGQPQHFGDGTRLSIL.

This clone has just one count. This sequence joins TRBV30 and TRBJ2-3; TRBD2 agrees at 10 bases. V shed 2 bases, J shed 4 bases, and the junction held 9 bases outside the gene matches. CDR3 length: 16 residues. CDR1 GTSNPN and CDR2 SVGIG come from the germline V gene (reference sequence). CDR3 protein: CAWSFTGTSVSDTQYF. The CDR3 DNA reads TGTGCCTGGAGTTTCACCGGGACTAGCGTTTCAGATACGCAGTATTTT.

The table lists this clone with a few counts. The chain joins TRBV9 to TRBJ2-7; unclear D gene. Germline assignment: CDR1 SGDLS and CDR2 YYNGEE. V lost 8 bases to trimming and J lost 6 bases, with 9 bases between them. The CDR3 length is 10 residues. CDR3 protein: CASTPPEQYF. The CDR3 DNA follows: TGTGCCAGTACCCCCCCCGAGCAGTACTTC.

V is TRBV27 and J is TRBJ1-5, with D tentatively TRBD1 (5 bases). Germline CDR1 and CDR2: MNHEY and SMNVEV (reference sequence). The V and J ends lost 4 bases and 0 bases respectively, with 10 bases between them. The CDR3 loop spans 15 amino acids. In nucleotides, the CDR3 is TGTGCCAGCAGTTCCGGGACCGATAGCAATCAGCCCCAGCATTTT. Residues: CASSSGTDSNQPQHF.

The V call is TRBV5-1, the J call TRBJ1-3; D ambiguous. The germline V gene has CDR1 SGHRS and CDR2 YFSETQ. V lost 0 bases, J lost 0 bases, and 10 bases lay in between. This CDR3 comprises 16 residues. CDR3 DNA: TGCGCCAGCAGCTTGGCCGGGCCATCCTCTGGAAACACCATATATTTT. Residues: CASSLAGPSSGNTIYF.

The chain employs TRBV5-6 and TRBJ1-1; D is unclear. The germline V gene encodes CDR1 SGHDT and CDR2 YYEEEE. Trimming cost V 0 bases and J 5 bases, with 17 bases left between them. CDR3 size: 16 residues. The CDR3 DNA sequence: TGTGCCAGCAGCTTGGGTTACAGTCGTGACTTTACTGAAGCTTTCTTT. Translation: CASSLGYSRDFTEAFF.

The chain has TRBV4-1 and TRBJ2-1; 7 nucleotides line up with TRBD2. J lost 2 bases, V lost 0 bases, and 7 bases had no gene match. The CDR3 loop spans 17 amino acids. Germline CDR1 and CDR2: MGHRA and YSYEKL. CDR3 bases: TGCGCCAGCAGCCAAGATCTGGGGCTAGCGGCCTACAATGAGCAGTTCTTC. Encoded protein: CASSQDLGLAAYNEQFF.

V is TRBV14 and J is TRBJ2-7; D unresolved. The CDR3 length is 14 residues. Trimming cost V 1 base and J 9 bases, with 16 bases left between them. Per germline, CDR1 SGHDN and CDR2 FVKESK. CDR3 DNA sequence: TGTGCCAGCAGCCAAGCACAGAACCCTTGGCGGCAGTACTTC. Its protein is CASSQAQNPWRQYF.

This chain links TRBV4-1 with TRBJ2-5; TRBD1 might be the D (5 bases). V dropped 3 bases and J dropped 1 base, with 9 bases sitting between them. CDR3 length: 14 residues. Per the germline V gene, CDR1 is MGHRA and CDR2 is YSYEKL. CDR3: CASSHVGVQETQYF. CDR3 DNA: TGCGCCAGCAGCCATGTAGGGGTCCAAGAGACCCAGTACTTC.